The next 5 T cell receptor beta chains were all read from a single sample in a study of T-cell memory formation after mild COVID-19. One entry per CDR3 protein results from TCRdb running MiXCR on the 5' RACE reads. The data hold approximately 350,000 distinct CDR3 sequences, with about an eighth observed a single time. Sequencing was performed on PBMCs or a T cell subset sorted from them (not recorded which). These receptor sequences come from a man between 18 and 29 years old who had mild COVID-19 (a few samples of this study predate the infection). Cell type and time point are not known.

This clonotype was seen only once. V gene TRBV5-4 combines with J gene TRBJ1-6, with unresolved D. The germline V gene has CDR1 SGHNT and CDR2 YYREEE (reference sequence). With 5 bases removed from V and 9 bases from J, the gap between germline ends came to 9 bases. CDR3 length: 12 amino acids. CDR3 protein: CASREGGSPLHF. The DNA of the CDR3 is TGTGCCAGCAGGGAGGGTGGTTCACCCCTCCACTTT.

This clonotype was detected a few times. This sequence joins TRBV6-5 and TRBJ1-1; unclear D gene. CDR1 is MNHEY, CDR2 SVGAGI, per germline. V was clipped by 8 bases and J by 3 bases, with 13 bases between them. The CDR3 length is 13 residues. The CDR3 is CASGLNRHTEAFF. For the CDR3, the DNA is TGTGCCAGCGGGTTAAACCGGCACACTGAAGCTTTCTTT.

This clonotype was picked up a small number of times. The chain joins TRBV6-2 or TRBV6-3 to TRBJ1-1, with a weak D call TRBD1 (5 bases). The V gene lost 2 bases and the J gene lost 4 bases, with 11 bases spanning the gap. This CDR3 spans 14 amino acids. The germline V gene has CDR1 MNHEY and CDR2 SVGEGT. CDR3 region: CASSYRGDVTEAFF. For the CDR3, the DNA is TGTGCCAGCAGTTACCGGGGGGACGTCACTGAAGCTTTCTTT.

This clonotype was picked up a small number of times. This rearrangement joins TRBV5-1 to TRBJ1-4, with 11 bases lining up with TRBD1. Germline CDR1 is SGHRS and CDR2 is YFSETQ. This CDR3 comprises 17 residues. J was trimmed by 8 bases and V by 4 bases; bases with no gene match: 13. The CDR3 loop reads CASSVRTGGMDGEKLFF. The CDR3, as DNA: TGCGCCAGCAGCGTCCGGACAGGGGGCATGGACGGGGAAAAACTGTTTTTT.

This clonotype was seen a handful of times. This chain links TRBV7-9 with TRBJ2-2; D gene uncertain. Trimming removed 1 base from V and 4 bases from J, with 10 bases in between. The CDR3 has 15 residues. The germline V gene encodes CDR1 SEHNR and CDR2 FQNEAQ (reference sequence). The CDR3 protein is CASSLVKGFTGELFF. DNA of the CDR3: TGTGCCAGCAGCTTAGTGAAGGGATTCACCGGGGAGCTGTTTTTT.